The rows below give T cell receptor beta chains drawn from one sample of a study of cytomegalovirus exposure and HLA in healthy donors. Sequencing was performed with immunoSEQ multiplex PCR; in TCRdb, only in-frame clones are kept and a portion is missing. The sample yields roughly 56,000 clones, 75% to 95% seen once. The specimen was PBMCs. The receptors come from a woman aged 25 to 45 in good health and CMV-seronegative. CDR3s leave out the opening cysteine and the closing phenylalanine or tryptophan. Fields, in order: J gene, CDR3 length, V gene, CDR3 protein.

TRBJ1-2	11	TRBV7-9	ASSFTQGAGYT
TRBJ2-7	13	TRBV5-4	ASSLAFSGSYEQY
TRBJ1-4	11	TRBV30	AWSYRGYEKLF
TRBJ2-7	14	TRBV7-2	ASSFGLAGLGYEQY
TRBJ1-1	10	TRBV27	ASSSPGTEAF
TRBJ2-2	11	TRBV19	ASSIAGTGELF
TRBJ2-6	14	TRBV27	ASSFQGASGANVLT
TRBJ1-4	12	TRBV10-1	ASSVGGRNGKLF
TRBJ1-3	13	TRBV6-6	ASRQQVNSGNTIY
TRBJ2-1	13	TRBV5-1	ASSFSASGYNEQF
TRBJ2-3	14	TRBV7-2	ASSLNPGFSTDTQY
TRBJ2-1	14	TRBV7-2	ASSRRQGISYNEQF
TRBJ2-3	14	TRBV23-1	ARRGLGLAGTDTQY
TRBJ2-1	13	TRBV7-9	ASSLTRGRDNEQF
TRBJ2-5	11	TRBV10-1	ASSRGTEETQY
TRBJ1-1	11	TRBV28	ASTNYERTEAF
TRBJ2-7	9	TRBV20-1	SASYGYEQY
TRBJ2-1	14	TRBV5-1	ASSPRTSGTYGEQF
TRBJ2-7	11	TRBV27	ASSKRDFYEQY
TRBJ1-5	10	TRBV6-9	ASLKSGQGVF
TRBJ1-5	16	TRBV19	ASSIESLFRQGVQPQH
TRBJ1-1	14	TRBV23-1	ASSQSRVYRNTEAF
TRBJ2-1	13	TRBV19	ASRPGRGPYNEQF
TRBJ1-5	10	TRBV28	ASNQINQPQH
TRBJ1-1	12	TRBV6-1	ASKTFRGYTEAF
TRBJ2-7	14	TRBV19	ASSIDSGEGLYEQY
TRBJ2-3	10	TRBV4-3	ASSQDFTGQY
TRBJ2-7	13	TRBV7-2	ASSLAGSGSGEQY
TRBJ2-1	12	TRBV28	ASRWDRTYNEQF
TRBJ2-7	12	TRBV6-1	ASETGDISYEQY
TRBJ2-5	13	TRBV2	ASRPRTSGQETQY
TRBJ2-3	12	TRBV10-3	AISDAGGPDTQY
TRBJ2-1	12	TRBV19	ASSAEAGYNEQF
TRBJ2-2	13	TRBV7-7	ASSSLAGRAGELF
TRBJ2-7	12	TRBV9	ASSVLGSSYEQY
TRBJ2-7	12	TRBV7-6	ASSLAGSSYEQY
TRBJ2-1	12	TRBV5-5	ASGGVVALNEQF
TRBJ2-3	15	TRBV11-2	ASSLVSSALGTDTQY
TRBJ2-1	13	TRBV6-5	ASSPPTSGYNEQF
TRBJ1-2	12	TRBV7-8	ASSPDRGGEGYT
TRBJ2-2	14	TRBV9	ASSVSRRIWPGELF
TRBJ1-1	14	TRBV5-4	ASSLGTGGSLTEAF
TRBJ1-2	13	TRBV5-1	ASSLSSGGRYGYT
TRBJ1-5	13	TRBV11-2	ASSLDMGAGQPQH
TRBJ1-5	12	TRBV27	ASRQGTGNQPQH
TRBJ1-5	16	TRBV28	ASRTGTGARLVNQPQH
TRBJ2-7	13	TRBV6-1	ASSEGQGLSYEQY
TRBJ2-1	10	TRBV7-3	ASSSSGLALF
TRBJ1-2	12	TRBV2	ASSRNTGGNGYT
TRBJ2-3	14	TRBV10-3	AISDRTSGRPDTQY
TRBJ2-7	13	TRBV5-1	ASSLGGRGFDEQY
TRBJ2-1	14	TRBV10-1	ASSEGASVCYNEQF